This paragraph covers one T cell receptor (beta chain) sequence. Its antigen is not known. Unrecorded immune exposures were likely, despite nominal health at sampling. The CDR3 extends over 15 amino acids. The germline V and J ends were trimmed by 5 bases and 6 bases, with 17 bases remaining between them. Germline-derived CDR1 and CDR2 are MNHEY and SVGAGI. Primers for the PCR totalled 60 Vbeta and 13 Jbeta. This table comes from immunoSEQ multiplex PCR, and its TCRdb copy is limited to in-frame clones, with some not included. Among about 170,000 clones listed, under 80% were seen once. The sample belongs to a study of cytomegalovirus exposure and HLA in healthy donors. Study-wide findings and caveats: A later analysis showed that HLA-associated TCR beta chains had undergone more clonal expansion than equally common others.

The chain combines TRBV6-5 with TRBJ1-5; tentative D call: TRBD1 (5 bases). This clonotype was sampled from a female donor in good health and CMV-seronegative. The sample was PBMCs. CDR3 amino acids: CASSATGIQIQPQHF. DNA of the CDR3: TGTGCCAGCAGTGCCACAGGAATCCAAATTCAGCCCCAGCATTTT.